The 10 T cell receptor beta chains presented below share a single source sample, sequenced in a study of control samples from healthy donors and cancer patients (dated by TCRdb to 2018 to 2020). Library construction relied on the immunoSEQ multiplex PCR assay. Entries here come from immuneACCESS through TCRdb and include only in-frame sequences with V and J called. Some clones fail to appear in such tables; in the studies checked, an unresolved V gene covers under half of the shortfall, and the cause of the remainder is unknown. For this sample the table gives roughly 130,000 clones, of which around 90% were detected only once. The ten top clones hold around 11% of the sample. Input material: blood. These TCRs come from a man aged 30-40 years in good health.

In DNA, the CDR3 is TGTGCCAGCAGCTTAGGGGAATCCGGACAGAGTCGAAAACTGTTTTTT. Translation: CASSLGESGQSRKLFF. The J gene is TRBJ1-4, the V gene TRBV7-9; TRBD1 might be the D (6 bases). The CDR3 consists of 16 residues. In germline, CDR1 is SEHNR, CDR2 FQNEAQ (reference sequence). V lost 1 base and J 10 bases, leaving 19 bases between the germline ends.

The CDR3 is CASSESGSGNTIYF. The CDR3 DNA reads as TGCGCCAGCAGTGAATCAGGATCTGGAAACACCATATATTTT. V and J are TRBV10-2 and TRBJ1-3; the D is unclear. Trimming took 3 bases from V and 1 from J, leaving 7 bases between them. The V gene's germline CDR1 is WSHSY and CDR2 SAAADI. CDR3 length equals 14 residues.

The chain uses TRBV7-3 and TRBJ2-7, with D perhaps given as TRBD1 or TRBD2 (5 bases each). Trimming pared 5 bases from V and 12 bases from J, leaving 20 bases between. The V gene's germline CDR1 is SGHTA and CDR2 FQGTGA. The CDR3 is 13 amino acids. CDR3 in amino acids: CASSTHGTGPMYF. DNA for the CDR3: TGTGCCAGCAGCACCCACGGGACCGGCCCGATGTACTTC.

V and J are TRBV2 and TRBJ2-1, with D maybe TRBD1 (5 bases). The CDR3 has 15 amino acids. Trimming took off 4 bases at V and 7 bases at J, with 17 bases between the two ends. Germline assignment: CDR1 SNHLY and CDR2 FYNNEI. The CDR3 protein is CASSVSGLGSNEQFF. The DNA for the CDR3 is TGTGCCAGCAGTGTTTCAGGGCTAGGCTCGAATGAGCAGTTCTTC.

This chain connects TRBV11-2 to TRBJ2-5, with D possibly being TRBD1 (5 bases). The CDR3 is 15 residues long. Looked up from germline, CDR1 is SGHAT and CDR2 is FQNNGV. Deletions cut 1 base from V and 4 bases from J, with 13 bases between. The CDR3 nucleotides read TGTGCCAGCAGCTTAGGGGTGGGGCCTAGAGAGACCCAGTACTTC. This gives the protein CASSLGVGPRETQYF.

The chain links TRBV24-1 to TRBJ1-1, with D hard to call. CDR1 is KGHDR and CDR2 is SFDVKD in the germline V gene. Trimming shortened V by 1 base and J by 1 base, and 6 bases separated the two germline ends. CDR3 length: 14 residues. The CDR3 sequence: CATSDLPSNTEAFF. CDR3 bases: TGTGCCACCAGTGATTTACCATCGAACACTGAAGCTTTCTTT.

The chain combines TRBV28 with TRBJ1-4; D call uncertain. The V end lost 6 bases, the J end lost 4 bases, and 12 bases lay between the germline ends. This CDR3 comprises 14 residues. Germline CDR1 and CDR2: MDHEN and SYDVKM. This chain's CDR3 is CASRVPGINEKLFF. The CDR3 DNA follows: TGTGCCAGCAGGGTGCCGGGGATTAATGAAAAACTGTTTTTT.

The chain has TRBV7-9 and TRBJ2-7; perhaps D is TRBD1 or TRBD2 (5 bases each). The CDR3 extends over 13 amino acids. Germline CDR1 SEHNR, CDR2 FQNEAQ (reference sequence). V was trimmed by 1 base and J by 6 bases, leaving 10 bases between them. DNA for the CDR3: TGTGCCAGCAGCTTAGGGGACGGTAGCGAGCAGTACTTC. Its translation is CASSLGDGSEQYF.

This sequence joins TRBV10-2 and TRBJ1-1; D gene uncertain. CDR1 is WSHSY, CDR2 SAAADI, per germline. The CDR3 consists of 12 residues. Trimming shortened V by 3 bases and J by 6 bases, and 8 bases separated the two germline ends. The CDR3 DNA reads as TGCGCCAGCAGTGATCGGGTTCCTGAAGCTTTCTTT. Translation gives CASSDRVPEAFF.

This rearrangement joins TRBV4-2 to TRBJ2-2; D uncertain. CDR1 and CDR2 from the germline V gene are LGHNA and YNFKEQ. The ends were cut back, 0 bases at V and 8 bases at J, with 16 bases in the middle. The CDR3 runs to 16 residues. The CDR3 sequence is CASSQETASFSGELFF. The CDR3 DNA reads TGTGCCAGCAGCCAAGAAACGGCCAGTTTCTCTGGGGAGCTGTTTTTT.